The 17 T cell receptor beta chains below come from one sample, sequenced in a study of early T cells in non-severe SARS-CoV-2 infection. One entry per CDR3 protein, called by TCRdb with MiXCR from the 5' RACE reads. The repertoire holds roughly 57,000 distinct CDR3 sequences, with 12% as singletons. Specimen: whole blood, collected at baseline. These receptors were taken from an adult who was a healthcare worker with PCR-confirmed SARS-CoV-2 infection or an uninfected control (not recorded which).

The J gene is TRBJ1-2, the V gene TRBV28; D not resolved. CDR3 size: 11 residues. V dropped 4 bases and J dropped 6 bases, with 6 bases sitting between them. Germline V CDR1 and CDR2: MDHEN, SYDVKM. As DNA, the CDR3 is TGTGCCAGCAGTTATCAGGATGGCTACACCTTC. The encoded protein is CASSYQDGYTF.

This clonotype was counted many times. The chain uses TRBV14 and TRBJ1-1; 7 positions agree with TRBD1. Germline V CDR1 and CDR2: SGHDN, FVKESK. CDR3 length: 13 residues. The J segment lost 4 bases and the V segment lost 2 bases, leaving 1 base of the junction unmatched. CDR3 sequence reads: CASSQSGGTEAFF. The CDR3 region has the DNA TGTGCCAGCAGCCAATCAGGGGGCACTGAAGCTTTCTTT.

Written as DNA, the CDR3 is TGTGCCAGCAGCTTAATAGGGATGGGCAACGAGCAGTACTTC. This translates into CASSLIGMGNEQYF. J is TRBJ2-7 and V is TRBV11-2; D is uncertain. Germline V gives CDR1 SGHAT, CDR2 FQNNGV. Trimming removed 2 bases at V and 5 bases at J, with 13 bases between. The length of the CDR3 is 14 residues. The complete variable domain, with remaining parts taken from reference TRBV11-2 and TRBJ2-7, reads EAGVAQSPRYKIIEKRQSVAFWCNPISGHATLYWYQQILGQGPKLLIQFQNNGVVDDSQLPKDRFSAERLKGVDSTLKIQPAKLEDSAVYLCASSLIGMGNEQYFGPGTRLTVT.

This clonotype was observed a handful of times. The chain recombines TRBV15 with TRBJ1-1; D is uncertain. The CDR3 is 13 residues long. Trimming pared 5 bases from V and 3 bases from J, leaving 10 bases between. Germline assignment: CDR1 LNHNV and CDR2 YYDKDF (reference sequence). The CDR3 DNA follows: TGTGCCACCAGCGGAACAAGTTACACTGAAGCTTTCTTT. It specifies CATSGTSYTEAFF.

This clonotype was seen only a few times. V is TRBV11-2 and J is TRBJ2-7, with D perhaps matching TRBD2 (6 bases). Trimming took off 4 bases at V and 8 bases at J, with 24 bases between the two ends. Looked up from germline, CDR1 is SGHAT and CDR2 is FQNNGV. The CDR3 is made up of 16 amino acids. DNA for the CDR3: TGTGCCAGCAGCTACGGGACGGCGGGGTCTACTGGCAAGCAGTACTTC. Protein sequence: CASSYGTAGSTGKQYF. Variable domain in full (rest from reference TRBV11-2 and TRBJ2-7): EAGVAQSPRYKIIEKRQSVAFWCNPISGHATLYWYQQILGQGPKLLIQFQNNGVVDDSQLPKDRFSAERLKGVDSTLKIQPAKLEDSAVYLCASSYGTAGSTGKQYFGPGTRLTVT.

This clonotype was counted at least ten times. The chain joins TRBV7-9 to TRBJ1-1; 7 bases match TRBD1. Germline V lookup: CDR1 SEHNR, CDR2 FQNEAQ (reference sequence). The trim removed 1 base at V and 8 bases at J, leaving 7 bases unmatched. There are 14 residues in the CDR3. In DNA form, the CDR3 reads TGTGCCAGCAGCTTAGTAACAGGGGAGGCCGAAGCTTTCTTT. This codes for CASSLVTGEAEAFF. Full variable domain (outside the CDR3, taken from reference TRBV7-9 and TRBJ1-1): DTGVSQNPRHKITKRGQNVTFRCDPISEHNRLYWYRQTLGQGPEFLTYFQNEAQLEKSRLLSDRFSAERPKGSFSTLEIQRTEQGDSAMYLCASSLVTGEAEAFFGQGTRLTVV.

In this sample, this clonotype turned up a few times. CDR3 sequence: CASTRDRDLSPLHF. CDR3 nucleotide sequence: TGTGCCAGCACCCGGGACAGGGATCTGTCGCCCCTCCACTTT. The chain employs TRBV6-6 and TRBJ1-6; TRBD1 matches at 9 bases. The CDR3 runs to 14 residues. V dropped 7 bases and J dropped 13; count of bases not matched to a gene: 11. Germline CDR1 MNHNY, CDR2 SVGAGI (reference sequence).

The sample holds a few counts of this clonotype. The V call is TRBV7-2, the J call TRBJ2-1; tentatively, D is TRBD2 (5 bases). CDR1 and CDR2 from the germline V gene are SGHTA and FQGNSA. The CDR3 is 12 residues long. V shed 3 bases and J shed 10 bases, with 10 bases lying between them. The CDR3 loop reads CASSFQRLEQFF. DNA of the CDR3: TGTGCCAGCAGCTTCCAGCGGCTGGAGCAGTTCTTC.

This clonotype has a handful of counts. The rearrangement links TRBV20-1 to TRBJ1-4; TRBD1 matches at 8 bases. This CDR3 contains 16 residues. The V and J ends lost 0 bases and 3 bases, in that order; junction bases with no gene match: 6. In germline, CDR1 is DFQATT, CDR2 SNEGSKA (reference sequence). The CDR3: CSARDLQGVSNEKLFF. CDR3 DNA sequence: TGCAGTGCTAGAGATTTACAGGGGGTATCTAATGAAAAACTGTTTTTT.

This clonotype occurred many times. The chain is built from TRBV4-1 and TRBJ2-5; D is ambiguous. The CDR3 sequence is 13 residues long. Trimming cost V 1 base and J 5 bases, with 8 bases left between them. CDR1 is MGHRA, CDR2 YSYEKL, per germline. The CDR3 protein is CASSQGQLETQYF. In DNA, the CDR3 is TGCGCCAGCAGCCAAGGACAATTGGAGACCCAGTACTTC.

This clonotype was found a few times. The V call is TRBV12-3 or TRBV12-4, the J call TRBJ1-6, with D unclear. The V gene lost 3 bases and the J gene lost 8 bases, with 11 bases spanning the gap. This CDR3 contains 14 residues. This CDR3 is CASSLGFSDSPLHF. CDR3 DNA: TGTGCCAGCAGTTTGGGGTTTTCGGATTCACCCCTCCACTTT.

The chain recombines TRBV7-2 with TRBJ1-2, with 12 bases identical to TRBD1. The V segment lost 7 bases and the J segment 7 bases; nucleotides outside the gene matches: 7. This CDR3 has 14 residues. CDR1 SGHTA and CDR2 FQGNSA come from the germline V gene. The CDR3 DNA reads as TGTGCCAGCAACCCGGGACAGGGGGCCCGTGGCTACACCTTC. Translated, it gives CASNPGQGARGYTF.

This clonotype was recorded a few times. This chain uses TRBV20-1 with TRBJ2-3; 7 bases map to TRBD2. Germline CDR1 is DFQATT and CDR2 is SNEGSKA (reference sequence). The V segment lost 3 bases and the J segment 4 bases; nucleotides outside the gene matches: 4. This CDR3 is 13 amino acids long. CDR3 amino acids: CSASGGSADTQYF. CDR3 DNA sequence: TGCAGTGCTAGCGGCGGGAGCGCAGATACGCAGTATTTT.

This chain joins TRBV11-3 and TRBJ1-6; 7 bases match TRBD1. From germline, CDR1 is SGHNT and CDR2 YENEEA. The CDR3 totals 13 residues. The V segment lost 10 bases and the J segment 7 bases; nucleotides outside the gene matches: 7. The CDR3 nucleotides read TGTGCCACGGCGACAGGGCTGAATTCACCCCTCCACTTT. Translated: CATATGLNSPLHF.

This clonotype occurred a few times. The rearrangement links TRBV2 to TRBJ1-3; D unclear. Germline-derived CDR1 and CDR2 are SNHLY and FYNNEI. Trimming removed 3 bases at V and 0 bases at J, with 6 bases between. The CDR3 sequence is 14 residues long. The CDR3 reads CASSDSYSGNTIYF. In DNA form, the CDR3 reads TGTGCCAGCAGTGATTCGTACTCTGGAAACACCATATATTTT.

This chain connects TRBV7-6 to TRBJ2-1, with 14 bases fitting TRBD2. V shed 5 bases, J shed 9 bases, and the junction held 18 bases outside the gene matches. Per the germline V gene, CDR1 is SGHVS and CDR2 is FNYEAQ. The CDR3 runs to 19 residues. The CDR3 reads CASSPRGTSGGADLGEQFF. In nucleotides, the CDR3 is TGTGCCAGCAGCCCGAGGGGGACTAGCGGGGGTGCCGATCTAGGTGAGCAGTTCTTC. The full variable domain, in which reference TRBV7-6 and TRBJ2-1 provide the parts outside the CDR3, is GAGVSQSPRYKVTKRGQDVALRCDPISGHVSLYWYRQALGQGPEFLTYFNYEAQQDKSGLPNDRFSAERPEGSISTLTIQRTEQRDSAMYRCASSPRGTSGGADLGEQFFGPGTRLTVL.

This clonotype was recorded at least ten times. The chain employs TRBV28 and TRBJ2-1, with 8 bases lining up with TRBD1. Losses at the gene ends were 8 bases for V and 6 bases for J; bases not matched to a gene: 3. Germline V gives CDR1 MDHEN, CDR2 SYDVKM. The CDR3 totals 12 residues. CDR3 protein: CASFDRGNEQFF. CDR3 coding DNA: TGTGCCAGCTTCGACAGGGGCAATGAGCAGTTCTTC. The variable domain in full, completed from reference TRBV28 and TRBJ2-1, reads DVKVTQSSRYLVKRTGEKVFLECVQDMDHENMFWYRQDPGLGLRLIYFSYDVKMKEKGDIPEGYSVSREKKERFSLILESASTNQTSMYLCASFDRGNEQFFGPGTRLTVL.